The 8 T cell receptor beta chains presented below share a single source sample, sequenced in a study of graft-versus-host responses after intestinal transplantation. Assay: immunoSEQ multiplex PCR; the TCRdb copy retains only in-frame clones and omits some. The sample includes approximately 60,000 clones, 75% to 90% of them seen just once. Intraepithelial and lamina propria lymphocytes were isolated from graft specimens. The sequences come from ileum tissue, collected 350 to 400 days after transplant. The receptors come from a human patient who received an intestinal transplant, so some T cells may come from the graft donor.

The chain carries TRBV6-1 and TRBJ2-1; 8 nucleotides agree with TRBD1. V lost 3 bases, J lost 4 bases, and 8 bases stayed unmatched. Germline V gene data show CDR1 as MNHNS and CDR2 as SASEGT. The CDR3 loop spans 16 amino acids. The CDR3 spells CASSEAGGRVYNEQFF. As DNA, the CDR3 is TGTGCCAGCAGTGAGGCAGGGGGCCGCGTTTACAATGAGCAGTTCTTC.

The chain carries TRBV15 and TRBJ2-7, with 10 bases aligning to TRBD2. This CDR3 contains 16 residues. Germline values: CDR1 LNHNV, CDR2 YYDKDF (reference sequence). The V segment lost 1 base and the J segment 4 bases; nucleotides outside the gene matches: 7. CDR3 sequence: CATSRGGASGSYEQYF. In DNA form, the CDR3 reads TGTGCCACCAGCAGAGGAGGGGCTAGCGGGAGTTACGAGCAGTACTTC.

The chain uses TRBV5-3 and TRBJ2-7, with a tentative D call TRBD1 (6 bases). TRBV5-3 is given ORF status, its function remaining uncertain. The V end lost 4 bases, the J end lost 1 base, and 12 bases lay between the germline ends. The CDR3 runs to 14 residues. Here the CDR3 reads CARSPKQGSYEQYF. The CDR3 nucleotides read TGTGCCAGAAGCCCAAAACAGGGTTCCTACGAGCAGTACTTC.

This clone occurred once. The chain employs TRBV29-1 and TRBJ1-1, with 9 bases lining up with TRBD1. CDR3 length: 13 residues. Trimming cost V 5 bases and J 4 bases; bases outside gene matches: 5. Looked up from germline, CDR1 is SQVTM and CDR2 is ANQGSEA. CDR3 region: CSVRGTGTTEAFF. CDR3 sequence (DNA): TGCAGCGTTAGGGGGACAGGGACCACTGAAGCTTTCTTT.

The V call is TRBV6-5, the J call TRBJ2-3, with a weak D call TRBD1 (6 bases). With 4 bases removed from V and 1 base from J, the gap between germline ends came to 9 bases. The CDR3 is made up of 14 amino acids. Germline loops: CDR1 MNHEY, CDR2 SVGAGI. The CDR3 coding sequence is TGTGCCAGCAGTTTAAGACAGGGCACAGATACGCAGTATTTT. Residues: CASSLRQGTDTQYF.

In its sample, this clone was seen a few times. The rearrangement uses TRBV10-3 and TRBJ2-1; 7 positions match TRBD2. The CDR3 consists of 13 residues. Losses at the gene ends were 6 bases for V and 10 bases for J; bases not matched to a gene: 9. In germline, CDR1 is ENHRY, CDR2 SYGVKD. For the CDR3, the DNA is TGTGCCATCAGCGGGACTACAGTAGAAGAGCAGTTCTTC. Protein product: CAISGTTVEEQFF.

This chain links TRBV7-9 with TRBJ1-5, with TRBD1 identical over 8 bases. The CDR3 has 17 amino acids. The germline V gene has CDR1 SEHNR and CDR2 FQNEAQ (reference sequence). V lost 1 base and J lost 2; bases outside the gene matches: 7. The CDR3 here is CASSLGTGKIGNQPQHF. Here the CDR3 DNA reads TGTGCCAGCAGCTTAGGGACAGGGAAAATTGGCAATCAGCCCCAGCATTTT.

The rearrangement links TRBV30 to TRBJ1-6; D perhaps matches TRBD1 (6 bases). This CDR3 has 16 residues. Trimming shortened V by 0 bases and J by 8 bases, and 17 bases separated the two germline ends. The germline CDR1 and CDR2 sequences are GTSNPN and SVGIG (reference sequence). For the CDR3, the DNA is TGTGCCTGGAGTGTGCGGGGGGGCGCCGGGGATTCACCCCTCCACTTT. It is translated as CAWSVRGGAGDSPLHF. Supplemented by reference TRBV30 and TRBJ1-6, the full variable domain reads SQTIHQWPATLVQPVGSPLSLECTVEGTSNPNLYWYRQAAGRGLQLLFYSVGIGQISSEVPQNLSASRPQDRQFILSSKKLLLSDSGFYLCAWSVRGGAGDSPLHFGNGTRLTVT.